This TCR beta chain is drawn from a study of shared clonotypes between healthy human individuals. Findings and caveats of the study: Although depth was large, rarefaction showed that sequencing of the sorted subsets was incomplete. Represented genetic and exposure-history diversity was restricted by having few donors.

As regards this clone: Its antigen is not known.

In germline, CDR1 is SGHTA, CDR2 FQGTGA. This CDR3 has 13 amino acids. The V end was cut by 5 bases, the J end by 2 bases, with 9 bases between. Here immunoSEQ multiplex PCR was the method, and the copy in TCRdb shows in-frame clones only, minus some. The repertoire consists of 2 million to 2.5 million clones, with roughly 95% occurring once and the leading ten covering 0.1% to 0.15%. The material sequenced was naive CD4+ T cells sorted from blood. The subset: CD45RA+ positively selected. V usage is TRBV7-3 and J usage is TRBJ1-2; unclear D gene. The receptor was derived from a man aged 18-30 years in good health. CDR3: CASSPGANYGYTF. The CDR3 bases are TGTGCCAGCAGCCCGGGAGCGAACTATGGCTACACCTTC.